Listed below are T cell receptor beta chains from one sample, sequenced in a study of T-cell reconstitution after alpha-beta-depleted transplantation in children. MiXCR, applied by TCRdb to the PCR reads, yields one record per CDR3 protein. The sample yields under 450,000 distinct CDR3 sequences, around 15% seen once. Sequences were derived from PBMCs, mostly from graft donor cells, sampled 360 days after TCRalphabeta/CD19-depleted stem cell transplant. Receptors were obtained from a boy under three years old who had a stem cell transplant for Wiskott-Aldrich syndrome, so the T cells may come from the graft donor. Both conserved end residues are part of each CDR3. A D gene is named only where the DNA matches it firmly. Clone size appears in some rows only: once, few, many, or a class for an expanded clone.

few NA TRBJ2-5 TRBV28 16 CASSSHLGQKSGTQYF TGTGCCAGCAGTTCCCACCTGGGCCAAAAAAGTGGGACCCAGTACTTC
NA TRBD1 TRBJ2-2 TRBV6-1 16 CASSEAGQGAVGELFF TGTGCCAGCAGTGAAGCAGGACAGGGGGCGGTCGGGGAGCTGTTTTTT
many TRBD1 TRBJ2-3 TRBV13 15 CASSLRQGPTDTQYF TGTGCCAGCAGCTTAAGACAGGGCCCCACAGATACGCAGTATTTT
few NA TRBJ2-7 TRBV7-9 15 CASSSQWGDSYEQYF TGTGCCAGCAGCTCACAATGGGGGGACTCCTACGAGCAGTACTTC
many NA TRBJ2-7 TRBV5-5 14 CASSLGQGVYEQYF TGTGCCAGCAGCTTGGGGCAGGGCGTCTACGAGCAGTACTTC
few TRBD1 TRBJ2-7 TRBV5-1 16 CASSLGPGQPHYEQYF TGCGCCAGCAGCTTGGGCCCGGGACAGCCTCACTACGAGCAGTACTTC
few NA TRBJ2-5 TRBV24-1 14 CATSVSSVRETQYF TGTGCCACCAGTGTATCTAGCGTACGGGAGACCCAGTACTTC
many TRBD1 TRBJ1-3 TRBV7-8 16 CASSLVGTAWENTIYF TGTGCCAGCAGCTTAGTAGGGACAGCTTGGGAAAACACCATATATTTT
NA TRBD2 TRBJ2-7 TRBV5-1 15 CASRLLAGFSYEQYF TGCGCCAGCAGACTTCTAGCGGGGTTCTCCTACGAGCAGTACTTC
NA NA TRBJ2-6 TRBV5-1 12 CASREPLDVLTF TGCGCCAGCAGGGAACCTCTCGACGTCCTGACTTTC
NA TRBD2 TRBJ2-3 TRBV11-2 20 CASSLTAPGLAGGYTDTQYF TGTGCCAGCAGCCTAACTGCCCCGGGACTAGCGGGAGGGTACACAGATACGCAGTATTTT
few TRBD1 TRBJ2-7 TRBV4-3 13 CASSLDRDHEQYF TGCGCCAGCAGCCTGGACAGGGACCACGAGCAGTACTTC
many NA TRBJ2-3 TRBV12-3/TRBV12-4 15 CASSLLGTHTDTQYF TGTGCCAGCAGTTTATTGGGAACCCACACAGATACGCAGTATTTT
few NA TRBJ2-2 TRBV27 15 CASSFSSLGAGELFF TGTGCCAGCAGTTTTTCATCCCTTGGGGCGGGGGAGCTGTTTTTT
NA NA TRBJ2-7 TRBV11-1 11 CASGWAYEQYF TGTGCCAGCGGCTGGGCCTACGAGCAGTACTTC
many NA TRBJ1-1 TRBV12-3/TRBV12-4 14 CASSFYSGGAEAFF TGTGCCAGCAGTTTCTACAGTGGAGGGGCTGAAGCTTTCTTT
few NA TRBJ2-4 TRBV24-1 16 CATSDSPPTGKNIQYF TGTGCCACCAGTGATTCCCCGCCTACAGGAAAAAACATTCAGTACTTC
NA NA TRBJ2-7 TRBV11-2 18 CASSLDASRIWGSYEQYF TGTGCCAGCAGCTTAGATGCCAGTCGGATATGGGGCTCCTACGAGCAGTACTTC
NA NA TRBJ1-4 TRBV7-9 15 CASSPGYPSNEKLFF TGTGCCAGCTCACCTGGTTACCCGTCTAATGAAAAACTGTTTTTT
few TRBD1 TRBJ2-3 TRBV9 15 CASSVLGGLTDTQYF TGTGCCAGCAGCGTACTAGGGGGCCTCACAGATACGCAGTATTTT
many NA TRBJ2-5 TRBV6-2/TRBV6-3 17 CASSYTPSTGNQETQYF TGTGCCAGCAGTTACACCCCCTCGACAGGAAACCAAGAGACCCAGTACTTC
few NA TRBJ1-2 TRBV14 14 CASSHHREWWGYTF TGTGCCAGCAGCCACCACAGGGAATGGTGGGGCTACACCTTC
many TRBD1 TRBJ1-5 TRBV12-3/TRBV12-4 15 CASSLRTGGNQPQHF TGTGCCAGCAGTCTTAGGACAGGGGGCAATCAGCCCCAGCATTTT
NA TRBD2 TRBJ2-5 TRBV6-5 15 CASSYLAGEWETQYF TGTGCCAGCAGTTACCTAGCGGGGGAATGGGAGACCCAGTACTTC
few TRBD2 TRBJ2-2 TRBV12-3/TRBV12-4 17 CASSLKAAGGNTGELFF TGTGCCAGCAGTTTAAAGGCGGCGGGAGGGAACACCGGGGAGCTGTTTTTT
few NA TRBJ1-5 TRBV4-1 14 CASSQGVTNQPQHF TGCGCCAGCAGCCAAGGGGTAACCAATCAGCCCCAGCATTTT
NA NA TRBJ2-3 TRBV20-1 14 CSARPLASTDTQYF TGCAGTGCTAGACCCCTAGCAAGCACAGATACGCAGTATTTT
few NA TRBJ1-2 TRBV4-3 14 CASSQAGAQRGYTF TGCGCCAGCAGCCAAGCGGGGGCGCAACGTGGCTACACCTTC
NA TRBD2 TRBJ2-1 TRBV5-1 19 CASSLPPLAVPSSYNEQFF TGCGCCAGCAGTCTCCCCCCACTAGCGGTCCCGAGCTCCTACAATGAGCAGTTCTTC
medium-sized TRBD1 TRBJ1-1 TRBV5-8 13 CASPGGENTEAFF TGTGCCAGCCCAGGGGGCGAGAACACTGAAGCTTTCTTT
NA NA TRBJ2-1 TRBV4-1 14 CASSRRQLRTEQFF TGCGCCAGCAGCCGGCGACAGCTCCGTACTGAGCAGTTCTTC